A single sample is the source of the 10 T cell receptor beta chains below, sequenced in a study of OX40 agonist ivuxolimab in advanced cancers. Using immunoSEQ multiplex PCR, the repertoire was profiled, and TCRdb retains in-frame clones only, with some absent. The sample includes 65,000 to 90,000 clones, approximately 84% of them seen just once. Here the sequenced sample was CD4+ or CD8+ T cells sorted from blood, taken in a trial of the OX40 agonist ivuxolimab. Every receptor here comes from an adult with an advanced solid tumor such as melanoma, head and neck, liver or kidney cancer.

The V gene is TRBV6-1, the J gene TRBJ2-6, with D unclear. Trimming took 11 bases from V and 0 from J, leaving 11 bases between them. Germline V gene data show CDR1 as MNHNS and CDR2 as SASEGT. The CDR3 runs 14 residues. This CDR3 reads CAVGRSSGANVLTF. In DNA form, the CDR3 reads TGTGCCGTCGGAAGGAGCTCTGGGGCCAACGTCCTGACTTTC.

The J gene is TRBJ1-2, the V gene TRBV20-1, with D unclear. Trimming removed 3 bases at V and 3 bases at J, with 5 bases between. CDR3 length equals 11 residues. The germline V gene has CDR1 DFQATT and CDR2 SNEGSKA (reference sequence). The CDR3, as DNA: TGCAGTGCTAGCCGGGACTATGGCTACACCTTC. Translating gives CSASRDYGYTF.

This chain joins TRBV5-1 and TRBJ2-1; D gene uncertain. V was clipped by 7 bases and J by 0 bases, with 14 bases between them. The CDR3 is made up of 15 amino acids. Germline assignment: CDR1 SGHRS and CDR2 YFSETQ. This CDR3 reads CASLTKTSSYNEQFF. The CDR3 region has the DNA TGCGCCAGCCTAACAAAGACGAGCTCCTACAATGAGCAGTTCTTC. Combining the CDR3 with reference TRBV5-1 and TRBJ2-1 gives the whole variable domain KAGVTQTPRYLIKTRGQQVTLSCSPISGHRSVSWYQQTPGQGLQFLFEYFSETQRNKGNFPGRFSGRQFSNSRSEMNVSTLELGDSALYLCASLTKTSSYNEQFFGPGTRLTVL.

This clone has a handful of counts. J is TRBJ1-1 and V is TRBV2; D is unresolved. This CDR3 contains 13 residues. Trimming pared 4 bases from V and 1 base from J, leaving 7 bases between. Germline values: CDR1 SNHLY, CDR2 FYNNEI. The CDR3 DNA is TGTGCCAGCAGTGTTTCACCGAACACTGAAGCTTTCTTT. Translated: CASSVSPNTEAFF. The whole variable domain, filled in from reference TRBV2 and TRBJ1-1, reads EPEVTQTPSHQVTQMGQEVILRCVPISNHLYFYWYRQILGQKVEFLVSFYNNEISEKSEIFDDQFSVERPDGSNFTLKIRSTKLEDSAMYFCASSVSPNTEAFFGQGTRLTVV.

The genes are TRBV5-8 and TRBJ2-3; D may be TRBD1 or TRBD2 (6 bases each). V gave up 2 bases and J gave up 11 bases, with 15 bases separating them. Looked up from germline, CDR1 is SGHTS and CDR2 is YDEGEE. The CDR3 spans 13 residues. The CDR3 region has the DNA TGTGCCAGCAGCTTAACAGGGACTTGGGGGCAGTATTTT. Its protein is CASSLTGTWGQYF.

This chain links TRBV7-7 with TRBJ2-5; D might be TRBD1 (5 bases). Between the trimmed V and J ends, which lost 3 bases and 2 bases, there was a span of 7 bases. The CDR3 contains 13 residues. Germline V lookup: CDR1 SSHAT, CDR2 FNYEAQ (reference sequence). The CDR3 coding sequence is TGTGCCAGCAGCTTGCCAGGGCAAGAGACCCAGTACTTC. Translation gives CASSLPGQETQYF.

V gene TRBV5-5 combines with J gene TRBJ2-7; the D gene is possibly TRBD2 (5 bases). Germline V gene lookup returns CDR1 SGHKS and CDR2 YYEKEE (reference sequence). V lost 3 bases and J 0 bases, leaving 13 bases between the germline ends. The CDR3 covers 15 residues. The CDR3 is CASSSTLASSYEQYV. DNA of the CDR3: TGTGCCAGCAGCTCGACCCTAGCTAGCTCCTACGAGCAGTACGTC.

The chain links TRBV6-1 to TRBJ2-2; D uncertain. The ends were cut back, 7 bases at V and 0 bases at J, with 9 bases in the middle. The CDR3 consists of 14 residues. Looked up from germline, CDR1 is MNHNS and CDR2 is SASEGT. The CDR3 DNA follows: TGTGCCAGCAACTCTCGGGCGAACACCGGGGAGCTGTTTTTT. Its protein product is CASNSRANTGELFF.

This sequence joins TRBV7-9 and TRBJ1-2; TRBD1 agrees at 7 bases. CDR3 length: 15 amino acids. Germline CDR1 SEHNR, CDR2 FQNEAQ (reference sequence). The V segment lost 2 bases and the J segment 0 bases; nucleotides outside the gene matches: 3. The CDR3 here is CASSLNQGANYGYTF. CDR3 bases: TGTGCCAGCAGCTTAAACCAGGGGGCTAACTATGGCTACACCTTC.

This clone came up a few times. This sequence joins TRBV4-2 and TRBJ2-5; D might be TRBD1 (5 bases). Trimming stripped 0 bases from V and 1 base from J, with 9 bases between. Germline loops: CDR1 LGHNA, CDR2 YNFKEQ. The CDR3 sequence is 15 residues long. The CDR3 bases are TGTGCCAGCAGCCAAGAAGGGGCTAGCCAAGAGACCCAGTACTTC. It is translated as CASSQEGASQETQYF.